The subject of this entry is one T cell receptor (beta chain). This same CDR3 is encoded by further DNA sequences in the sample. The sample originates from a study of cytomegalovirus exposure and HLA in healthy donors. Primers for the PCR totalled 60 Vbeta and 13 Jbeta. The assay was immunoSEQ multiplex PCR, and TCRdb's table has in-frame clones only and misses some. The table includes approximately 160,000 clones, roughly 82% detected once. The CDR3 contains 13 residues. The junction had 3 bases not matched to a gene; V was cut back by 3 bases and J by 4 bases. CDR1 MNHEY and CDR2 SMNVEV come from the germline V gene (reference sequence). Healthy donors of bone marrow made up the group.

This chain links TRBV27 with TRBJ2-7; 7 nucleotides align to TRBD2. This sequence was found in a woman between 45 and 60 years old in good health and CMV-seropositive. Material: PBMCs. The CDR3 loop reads CASSFGGGYEQYF. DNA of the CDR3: TGTGCCAGCAGTTTTGGGGGGGGGTACGAGCAGTACTTC.